Below, 21 T cell receptor beta chains from the same sample are listed, as sequenced in a study of response to subunit inactivated influenza vaccine (dated 2018 in TCRdb). Library method: RT-PCR. These reads were obtained on an Illumina HiSeq 2500. The public reads were quality trimmed at Q25 with fastp and then assembled into clones with MiXCR by TCRdb, keeping productive beta chains. Every distinct CDR3 protein forms one entry, paired with its most common genes and DNA. The table for this sample lists about 310,000 distinct CDR3 sequences; about 20% of them were counted only once. The ten top clones hold approximately 10% of the sample. The sequences come from PBMCs from blood, collected less than 22 months after vaccination. The receptor source for this set is a man between 50 and 69 years old who received an inactivated influenza vaccine. Donor details come from another sample of the same person, matched by shared clones.

J is TRBJ2-7 and V is TRBV20-1; tentative D call: TRBD1 (6 bases). The V gene lost 1 base and the J gene lost 2 bases, with 6 bases spanning the gap. Germline lookup yields CDR1 DFQATT and CDR2 SNEGSKA (reference sequence). This CDR3 is 12 amino acids long. CDR3 in amino acids: CSARGTAYEQYF. CDR3 nucleotide sequence: TGCAGTGCTAGAGGGACAGCCTACGAGCAGTACTTC.

V usage is TRBV6-5 and J usage is TRBJ2-7; D is perhaps TRBD1 (5 bases). CDR1 is MNHEY, CDR2 SVGAGI, per germline. The ends were cut back, 2 bases at V and 1 base at J, with 15 bases in the middle. CDR3 length equals 16 residues. The CDR3 spells CASSYGRATVSYEQYF. The CDR3 nucleotides are TGTGCCAGCAGTTACGGTCGGGCGACAGTTTCCTACGAGCAGTACTTC.

V usage is TRBV3-1 and J usage is TRBJ2-2, with TRBD1 matching over 7 bases. This CDR3 is built from 13 residues. Germline V gene data show CDR1 as LGHDT and CDR2 as YNNKEL (reference sequence). Trimming took 8 bases from V and 7 from J; bases not matched to a gene: 7. The CDR3 DNA reads as TGTGCCAGCGGAAGACAGGGAGACGGGGAGCTGTTTTTT. Its translation: CASGRQGDGELFF.

The table lists this clonotype with a few counts. This sequence joins TRBV7-8 and TRBJ2-1, with D perhaps TRBD1 (5 bases). V lost 5 bases to trimming and J lost 0 bases, with 11 bases between them. Looked up from germline, CDR1 is SGHVS and CDR2 is FQNEAQ. This CDR3 spans 15 amino acids. As DNA, the CDR3 is TGTGCCAGCAGCACAGACAGAAGCTCCTACAATGAGCAGTTCTTC. As protein: CASSTDRSSYNEQFF.

On this clonotype itself: Mismatch with germline at one junction end may stem from a read error. V is TRBV12-3 or TRBV12-4 and J is TRBJ1-5; a weak D match, TRBD1 (6 bases). The CDR3 totals 14 residues. The CDR3 is CATRRGEGNQSQHF. Here the CDR3 DNA reads TGTGCCACACGTAGGGGGGAAGGCAATCAGTCCCAGCATTTT.

The chain links TRBV12-3 or TRBV12-4 to TRBJ2-7; no reliable D call. V lost 7 bases to trimming and J lost 5 bases, with 18 bases between them. The CDR3 is made up of 14 amino acids. The CDR3 loop reads CASTHGDWPHEQYF. The CDR3 DNA reads as TGTGCCAGCACGCACGGAGACTGGCCCCACGAGCAGTACTTC.

The chain combines TRBV29-1 with TRBJ1-2, with D possibly being TRBD1 (6 bases). V lost 8 bases to trimming and J lost 8 bases, with 18 bases between them. The CDR3 loop spans 12 amino acids. Germline CDR1 is SQVTM and CDR2 is ANQGSEA. The CDR3 loop is CSTYSGQLGYTF. The CDR3 region has the DNA TGCAGCACCTATTCGGGACAACTCGGCTACACCTTC.

This clonotype was observed a handful of times. V usage is TRBV5-1 and J usage is TRBJ2-7; 9 nucleotides match TRBD1. J gave up 3 bases and V 4 bases, and 8 bases lay outside the gene matches. CDR1 is SGHRS and CDR2 is YFSETQ in the germline V gene. The CDR3 covers 15 residues. DNA for the CDR3: TGCGCCAGCAGCACCGACAGGGGGTCCCTCTACGAGCAGTACTTC. It translates to CASSTDRGSLYEQYF.

The J gene is TRBJ1-3, the V gene TRBV27; unclear D gene. The CDR3 extends over 14 amino acids. V was clipped by 2 bases and J by 3 bases, with 8 bases between them. Germline V gene lookup returns CDR1 MNHEY and CDR2 SMNVEV (reference sequence). CDR3 coding DNA: TGTGCCAGCAGTTTAGGCCCCTTTGGAAACACCATATATTTT. Translating it yields CASSLGPFGNTIYF.

In this sample, this clonotype turned up many times. The chain employs TRBV5-6 and TRBJ1-1; TRBD1 might be the D (5 bases). V was clipped by 2 bases and J by 6 bases, with 11 bases between them. The CDR3 sequence is 13 residues long. Per germline, CDR1 SGHDT and CDR2 YYEEEE. For the CDR3, the DNA is TGTGCCAGCAGCTTAAGGGGTTCGCCTGAAGCTTTCTTT. Translated: CASSLRGSPEAFF.

The V call is TRBV5-6, the J call TRBJ1-1, with unresolved D. The V gene's germline CDR1 is SGHDT and CDR2 YYEEEE. CDR3 length equals 15 residues. Trimming pared 0 bases from V and 4 bases from J, leaving 13 bases between. The CDR3 DNA reads TGTGCCAGCAGCTTGGTTGGAGGGATGAGCACTGAAGCTTTCTTT. This encodes CASSLVGGMSTEAFF. The whole variable domain, filled in from reference TRBV5-6 and TRBJ1-1, reads DAGVTQSPTHLIKTRGQQVTLRCSPKSGHDTVSWYQQALGQGPQFIFQYYEEEERQRGNFPDRFSGHQFPNYSSELNVNALLLGDSALYLCASSLVGGMSTEAFFGQGTRLTVV.

This clonotype was detected a few times. V gene TRBV10-3 combines with J gene TRBJ1-1; D is undetermined. With 7 bases removed from V and 10 bases from J, the gap between germline ends came to 22 bases. This CDR3 is 14 amino acids long. Germline assignment: CDR1 ENHRY and CDR2 SYGVKD. The CDR3 sequence is CAINDRISKEGAFF. The CDR3 nucleotides read TGTGCCATCAACGACCGAATTTCCAAAGAGGGAGCTTTCTTT.

This clonotype occurred a few times. The V and J genes are TRBV2 and TRBJ1-4; D possibly corresponds to TRBD1 (5 bases). This CDR3 is built from 12 residues. Germline-derived CDR1 and CDR2 are SNHLY and FYNNEI. V lost 3 bases to trimming and J lost 8 bases, with 7 bases between them. The CDR3 region is CASSDRGEKLFF. The CDR3 bases are TGTGCCAGCAGTGACCGGGGGGAAAAACTGTTTTTT.

The rearrangement joins TRBV6-1 to TRBJ2-2; 8 bases agree with TRBD1. With 6 bases clipped from V and 1 base from J, the junction kept 10 bases outside the gene matches. In germline, CDR1 is MNHNS, CDR2 SASEGT. The CDR3 has 17 amino acids. CDR3 nucleotides: TGTGCCAGCAGACCCAGAAGAGGACAGGGGAACACCGGGGAGCTGTTTTTT. The encoded protein is CASRPRRGQGNTGELFF.

The chain recombines TRBV29-1 with TRBJ1-2; D may be TRBD1 (5 bases). CDR3 length: 12 amino acids. Germline-derived CDR1 and CDR2 are SQVTM and ANQGSEA. With 6 bases removed from V and 2 bases from J, the gap between germline ends came to 10 bases. The chain's CDR3 is CSVTGTNYGYTF. CDR3 DNA sequence: TGCAGCGTGACCGGGACGAACTATGGCTACACCTTC.

The chain carries TRBV6-1 and TRBJ1-2; TRBD1 matches 9 bases. The CDR3 extends over 15 amino acids. The V segment lost 6 bases and the J segment 8 bases; nucleotides outside the gene matches: 13. The germline gives CDR1 MNHNS, CDR2 SASEGT. CDR3 DNA: TGTGCCAGCAGCCGGAGGGGACAGGGAGTGACCGGCTACACCTTC. Its translation is CASSRRGQGVTGYTF.

The V call is TRBV24-1, the J call TRBJ2-5, with TRBD1 matching 8 bases. V lost 3 bases and J lost 5; bases outside the gene matches: 4. This CDR3 contains 14 residues. In germline, CDR1 is KGHDR, CDR2 SFDVKD. The CDR3 loop reads CATSDPRDRETQYF. CDR3 sequence (DNA): TGTGCCACCAGTGATCCGCGGGACAGGGAGACCCAGTACTTC.

The chain couples TRBV28 to TRBJ2-2, with no clear D. CDR1 and CDR2 (germline): MDHEN, SYDVKM. The ends were cut back, 5 bases at V and 1 base at J, with 8 bases in the middle. The CDR3 length is 14 residues. The CDR3 protein is CASSPHMNTGELFF. In nucleotides, the CDR3 is TGTGCCAGCAGTCCACACATGAACACCGGGGAGCTGTTTTTT.

This clonotype was seen ten or more times. V gene TRBV7-2 combines with J gene TRBJ2-1; D is unresolved. CDR3 length: 12 amino acids. The germline V gene has CDR1 SGHTA and CDR2 FQGNSA. V was clipped by 2 bases and J by 8 bases, with 7 bases between them. Here the CDR3 DNA reads TGTGCCAGCAGCTTAAGGTTCTATGAGCAGTTCTTC. Residues: CASSLRFYEQFF.

This clonotype was picked up a small number of times. The CDR3 DNA sequence: TGTGCCAGCAGTTTAGAGTTGAGCGGTGGGTACCAAGAGACCCAGTACTTC. It is translated as CASSLELSGGYQETQYF. The V and J genes are TRBV28 and TRBJ2-5, with a tentative D call TRBD2 (5 bases). Germline CDR1 reads MDHEN; CDR2 reads SYDVKM. This CDR3 is built from 17 residues. Trimming left V 2 bases short and J 0 bases short, with 16 bases between. Full variable domain (outside the CDR3, taken from reference TRBV28 and TRBJ2-5): DVKVTQSSRYLVKRTGEKVFLECVQDMDHENMFWYRQDPGLGLRLIYFSYDVKMKEKGDIPEGYSVSREKKERFSLILESASTNQTSMYLCASSLELSGGYQETQYFGPGTRLLVL.

The V call is TRBV12-3 or TRBV12-4, the J call TRBJ2-2; D may match TRBD1 or TRBD2 (6 bases each). V was shortened by 10 bases and J by 0 bases, with 12 bases between the two germline ends. CDR3 length: 14 amino acids. CDR3 bases: TGTGCCAACCGCGGGACAACGAACACCGGGGAGCTGTTTTTT. Translated, it gives CANRGTTNTGELFF.